This T cell receptor beta chain comes out of a study of T cell changes during pregnancy in multiple sclerosis. The CDR3 totals 13 residues. V gave up 4 bases and J gave up 6 bases; unmatched junction bases: 3. Germline assignment: CDR1 SGHNT and CDR2 YYREEE (reference sequence). This table comes from immunoSEQ multiplex PCR, and its TCRdb copy is limited to in-frame clones, with some not included. Found here are around 100,000 clones, approximately 90% of them singletons; the top ten hold less than 4%. The sequences come from peripheral blood, collected after pregnancy. The J gene is TRBJ1-5, the V gene TRBV5-4, with 8 bases fitting TRBD1. This clonotype was sampled from a female donor with multiple sclerosis, enrolled in a pregnancy study. The CDR3, as DNA: TGTGCCAGCAGCGACAGGGGAGGTCAGCCCCAGCATTTT. This gives the protein CASSDRGGQPQHF. The whole variable domain, remainder taken from reference TRBV5-4 and TRBJ1-5, is ETGVTQSPTHLIKTRGQQVTLRCSSQSGHNTVSWYQQALGQGPQFIFQYYREEENGRGNFPPRFSGLQFPNYSSELNVNALELDDSALYLCASSDRGGQPQHFGDGTRLSIL.